The TCR beta chain under discussion was sequenced for a study of shared T cell receptors in the human thymus. Trimming left V 3 bases short and J 0 bases short, with 14 bases between. The CDR3 extends over 16 amino acids. Germline V gene lookup returns CDR1 GTSNPN and CDR2 SVGIG (reference sequence). Data came from immunoSEQ multiplex PCR; TCRdb stores just in-frame clones and leaves some out. The table lists approximately 660,000 clones, approximately 87% of them singletons. This same sample was also taken into another study, of human thymus T cells. From that report: Surgeons resected thymus tissue during corrective heart surgery. Across thymic and blood repertoires, the usage of V and J genes appeared to be biased. Thymic repertoires of unrelated individuals were reported in related research to overlap highly.

V usage is TRBV30 and J usage is TRBJ1-4; TRBD1 is a possible D gene (6 bases). The receptor was derived from a boy less than two years old with a congenital heart defect. Sample: thymocytes. The CDR3 DNA follows: TGTGCCTGGAGACAGACAGGAATTGCAACTAATGAAAAACTGTTTTTT. Protein product: CAWRQTGIATNEKLFF. Supplemented by reference TRBV30 and TRBJ1-4, the full variable domain reads SQTIHQWPATLVQPVGSPLSLECTVEGTSNPNLYWYRQAAGRGLQLLFYSVGIGQISSEVPQNLSASRPQDRQFILSSKKLLLSDSGFYLCAWRQTGIATNEKLFFGSGTQLSVL.